Shown below are 5 T cell receptor beta chains from a single sample sequenced in a study of post-analysis software for immune sequencing data. Overall study findings and caveats: TRBV5-6, TRBV5-1 and TRBV20-1 were among four or five TRBV segments more frequent in patients than controls.

The TCR beta cDNA libraries contained unique molecular identifiers. TCRdb recomputed calls from the PCR reads with MiXCR, one row per CDR3 protein. The table lists roughly 670,000 distinct CDR3 sequences, around 60% of them singletons. These receptors are not linked to any known antigen. The specimen sequenced was blood. All receptors come from a girl aged 2 to 10 with multiple sclerosis.

This clonotype has more than one count but fewer than ten. The chain links TRBV11-2 to TRBJ1-1; D might be TRBD1 (6 bases). CDR1 SGHAT and CDR2 FQNNGV come from the germline V gene. The length of the CDR3 is 15 residues. Trimming shortened V by 2 bases and J by 2 bases, and 12 bases separated the two germline ends. The CDR3 is CASSLLTGRNTEAFF. The CDR3, as DNA: TGTGCCAGCAGCTTACTAACAGGGAGAAACACTGAAGCTTTCTTT. Full variable domain (remainder filled in from reference TRBV11-2 and TRBJ1-1): EAGVAQSPRYKIIEKRQSVAFWCNPISGHATLYWYQQILGQGPKLLIQFQNNGVVDDSQLPKDRFSAERLKGVDSTLKIQPAKLEDSAVYLCASSLLTGRNTEAFFGQGTRLTVV.

DNA of the CDR3: TGTGCCAGCAGCCTCCCCTGGAAAACTAGCGGGAGGCGGTTCTACAATGAGCAGTTCTTC. It is translated as CASSLPWKTSGRRFYNEQFF. The gene calls are TRBV7-6 and TRBJ2-1, with TRBD2 matching 12 bases. The CDR3 has 20 amino acids. CDR1 and CDR2 from the germline V gene are SGHVS and FNYEAQ. V lost 5 bases and J lost 3; bases outside the gene matches: 17. The full variable domain, completed using reference TRBV7-6 and TRBJ2-1, is GAGVSQSPRYKVTKRGQDVALRCDPISGHVSLYWYRQALGQGPEFLTYFNYEAQQDKSGLPNDRFSAERPEGSISTLTIQRTEQRDSAMYRCASSLPWKTSGRRFYNEQFFGPGTRLTVL.

This chain joins TRBV29-1 and TRBJ2-2; no clear D. V was cut by 7 bases and J by 7 bases, with 13 bases left in between. CDR3 size: 12 residues. Germline V gene lookup returns CDR1 SQVTM and CDR2 ANQGSEA. CDR3 sequence reads: CSGKVTVGELFF. Written as DNA, the CDR3 is TGCAGCGGAAAGGTCACAGTCGGGGAGCTGTTTTTT.

This clonotype appeared a few times. The rearrangement links TRBV10-3 to TRBJ1-3, with D hard to call. The V and J ends lost 6 bases and 4 bases respectively, with 13 bases between them. The length of the CDR3 is 14 residues. The germline gives CDR1 ENHRY, CDR2 SYGVKD. The CDR3: CAIRPDLSGNTIYF. The CDR3 DNA follows: TGTGCCATCAGGCCGGACCTCTCGGGAAACACCATATATTTT.

V gene TRBV12-3 or TRBV12-4 combines with J gene TRBJ1-1; TRBD1 matches at 8 bases. The CDR3 has 18 amino acids. The junction had 15 bases not matched to a gene; V was cut back by 6 bases and J by 0 bases. The CDR3 loop is CASSPGQGRTWMNTEAFF. CDR3 nucleotides: TGTGCCAGCAGCCCCGGACAGGGTCGAACCTGGATGAACACTGAAGCTTTCTTT.